The rows below give T cell receptor beta chains drawn from one sample of a study of blood T cell repertoires in COVID-19. TCRdb keeps only in-frame clones here, not all; method: immunoSEQ multiplex PCR. The table shows about 210,000 clones, with roughly 90% occurring only once. Sequenced input: peripheral blood. The receptors derive from a woman in her sixties or seventies with acute or convalescent COVID-19. Both conserved end residues are part of each CDR3. Each record gives: D gene, J gene, V gene, clone size, CDR3 DNA, CDR3 protein. The D gene is left open where the match is weak. Rows give clone size only sometimes, using once, few, many, or a class for an expanded clone.

NA,TRBJ2-1,TRBV18,NA,TGTGCCAGCTCACCAGGGGGGGCCCGGTTGAGGTCCTACAATGAGCAGTTCTTC,CASSPGGARLRSYNEQFF
NA,TRBJ2-6,TRBV5-1,NA,TGCGCCAGCAGCTCTATATCTGGGGCCAACGTCCTGACTTTC,CASSSISGANVLTF
NA,TRBJ1-4,TRBV2,NA,TGTGCCAGCAGTGAACGCGGAGCGGGGGAACTGTTTTTT,CASSERGAGELFF
TRBD1,TRBJ2-7,TRBV7-9,NA,TGTGCCAGCAGCGCCGGACAGGGAGCCTACGAGCAGTACTTC,CASSAGQGAYEQYF
TRBD2,TRBJ2-2,TRBV5-4,once,TGTGCCAGCAGAGACAAAGCGGGGGGGCCGACCGGGGAGCTGTTTTTT,CASRDKAGGPTGELFF
NA,TRBJ2-7,TRBV11-2,NA,TGTGCCAGCAGGCTCTGGGCGGGGAGCTCCTACGAGCAGTACTTC,CASRLWAGSSYEQYF
NA,TRBJ2-7,TRBV21-1,NA,TGTGCCAGCAGCAAAGTCCCAGGGGGGTCCTACGAGCAGTACTTC,CASSKVPGGSYEQYF
TRBD1,TRBJ2-5,TRBV5-6,many,TGTGCCAGCAGCTCACAGGGGTCGGGAGAGACCCAGTACTTC,CASSSQGSGETQYF
NA,TRBJ2-5,TRBV2,NA,TGTGCCAGCAGTGAAACAACAGAGACCCAGTACTTC,CASSETTETQYF
TRBD2,TRBJ2-7,TRBV19,once,TGTGCCAGTAGTATGGGACTAGAAGAGTACGAGCAGTACTTC,CASSMGLEEYEQYF
TRBD1,TRBJ2-7,TRBV5-1,NA,TGCGCCAGCAGCTCCCGGGACAGTGCCTACGAGCAGTACTTC,CASSSRDSAYEQYF
TRBD1,TRBJ1-1,TRBV7-9,NA,TGTGCCAGCAGCAGACAGGGAGGCACTGAAGCTTTCTTT,CASSRQGGTEAFF
TRBD1,TRBJ1-6,TRBV12-5,NA,TGTGCTAGTGGTTTCGACCTCCCTTCGACAGGGGTTTCACCCCTCCACTTT,CASGFDLPSTGVSPLHF
NA,TRBJ1-2,TRBV10-3,NA,TGTGCCATCAGTGAAACAGGGAGGGATTTTAACTATGGCTACACCTTC,CAISETGRDFNYGYTF
TRBD1,TRBJ1-1,TRBV5-1,NA,TGCGCCAGCAGCTTGGTATCGGGGCGGGACAGTGAAGCTTTCTTT,CASSLVSGRDSEAFF
TRBD1,TRBJ1-3,TRBV5-4,few,TGTGCCAGCAGCTATGGACAGGCCATCTCTGGAAACACCATATATTTT,CASSYGQAISGNTIYF
TRBD1,TRBJ1-2,TRBV5-1,few,TGCGCCAGCAGCTTGGACCCAGGGGGGAGTAGAAGCTACACCTTC,CASSLDPGGSRSYTF
TRBD1,TRBJ1-2,TRBV6-5,NA,TGTGCCAGCAGCCTCACAGGGGGACCTAACTATGGCTACACCTTC,CASSLTGGPNYGYTF
TRBD2,TRBJ2-2,TRBV5-1,NA,TGCGCCAGCAGCTTGGGACTAGCGGGTCCTGGGGAGCTGTTTTTT,CASSLGLAGPGELFF
NA,TRBJ2-7,TRBV28,NA,TGTGCCAGCAGGGGTTTCGTCGGGAGAGGTTACGAGCAGTACTTC,CASRGFVGRGYEQYF
TRBD1,TRBJ1-4,TRBV7-2,NA,TGTGCCAGCAGCCCCCGGACAGGGGAGAATGAAAAACTGTTTTTT,CASSPRTGENEKLFF
TRBD1,TRBJ2-2,TRBV7-8,NA,TGTGCCAGCAGTTCACAGGGGCGAACCGGGGAGCTGTTTTTT,CASSSQGRTGELFF
TRBD1,TRBJ2-4,TRBV5-4,NA,TGTGCCAGCAGCCCGGGACAGATCAAAAACATTCAGTACTTC,CASSPGQIKNIQYF
TRBD2,TRBJ2-2,TRBV28,NA,TGTGCCAGCAGTTTGGCACTAGCGGGATCGAACACCGGGGAGCTGTTTTTT,CASSLALAGSNTGELFF
NA,TRBJ1-2,TRBV9,NA,TGTGCCAGCAGCCTCCGGGGGGGAGGCTACACCTTC,CASSLRGGGYTF
NA,TRBJ1-2,TRBV7-2,NA,TGTGCCAGCAGCCCCGGGCAGGGGCGGGAGGGCTACACCTTC,CASSPGQGREGYTF
TRBD1,TRBJ1-1,TRBV11-3,NA,TGTGCCAGCAGCCCGCGACAGGGTGAAGCTTTCTTT,CASSPRQGEAFF
TRBD1,TRBJ2-5,TRBV6-5,NA,TGTGCCAGCAGAGATACAGGGGGCGTGAAGACCCAGTACTTC,CASRDTGGVKTQYF
TRBD2,TRBJ2-3,TRBV18,NA,TGTGCCAGCTCACCGGACCTAAGCGGGAGGATAGATACGCAGTATTTT,CASSPDLSGRIDTQYF
NA,TRBJ1-1,TRBV7-3,NA,TGTGCCAGCAGCCAAGGGGGGGAGACTGAAGCTTTCTTT,CASSQGGETEAFF
NA,TRBJ2-2,TRBV6-2/TRBV6-3,NA,TGTGCCAGCAGTTACTCGATGGGGGCAGGGGAGCTGTTTTTT,CASSYSMGAGELFF
NA,TRBJ1-2,TRBV6-2/TRBV6-3,NA,TGTGCCAGCAGTTTCAGGATTTCTGGTGGCTACACCTTC,CASSFRISGGYTF
TRBD2,TRBJ2-4,TRBV7-2,NA,TGTGCCAGCAGCCATAGCGGGACAAAAAACATTCAGTACTTC,CASSHSGTKNIQYF
NA,TRBJ2-3,TRBV6-6,few,TGTGCCAGCAACTCATATCTCACAGATACGCAGTATTTT,CASNSYLTDTQYF
TRBD1,TRBJ2-5,TRBV18,NA,TGTGCCAGCTCACCCTGGGTGGCGGCCAGGGGGTTCCAAGAGACCCAGTACTTC,CASSPWVAARGFQETQYF
NA,TRBJ1-5,TRBV6-2/TRBV6-3,NA,TGTGCCAGCAGTTACTCCTCGGGGGGTCAGCCCCAGCATTTT,CASSYSSGGQPQHF
TRBD1,TRBJ2-6,TRBV15,NA,TGTGCCACCAGGGACAGGGGGCGAACTTTTGGGGCCAACGTCCTGACTTTC,CATRDRGRTFGANVLTF
NA,TRBJ1-1,TRBV6-2/TRBV6-3,NA,TGTGCCAGCAGTTTAGCAGGGGTCTTGACTGAAGCTTTCTTT,CASSLAGVLTEAFF
NA,TRBJ1-1,TRBV20-1,NA,TGCAGTGCTAGTGTCCGACGGGGACACAGGAAGACCCAAGCTTTCTTT,CSASVRRGHRKTQAFF
NA,TRBJ2-1,TRBV5-1,NA,TGCGCCAGCAGCCCGGATGGGCAGACCCATGAGCAGTTCTTC,CASSPDGQTHEQFF
NA,TRBJ2-5,TRBV5-1,few,TGCGCCAGCAGCTTGTCCCGGGGAGAAGAGACCCAGTACTTC,CASSLSRGEETQYF
NA,TRBJ2-2,TRBV14,NA,TGTGCCAGCAGCCAAGTAAGACCACAGGGTGCCGGGGAGCTGTTTTTT,CASSQVRPQGAGELFF
TRBD1,TRBJ1-6,TRBV6-5,NA,TGTGCCAGCAGATTGGGACAGGGGAGCGAGTCACCCCTCCACTTT,CASRLGQGSESPLHF
TRBD1,TRBJ1-1,TRBV7-8,NA,TGTGCCAGCAGCATAGACAGGGACACTGAAGCTTTCTTT,CASSIDRDTEAFF
TRBD2,TRBJ2-5,TRBV5-4,NA,TGTGCCAGCAGCTTGGCGGGACTAGCACTGGAGACCCAGTACTTC,CASSLAGLALETQYF
NA,TRBJ1-1,TRBV20-1,NA,TGCAATGTGATCGGAGCTTTCTTT,CNVIGAFF
NA,TRBJ1-1,TRBV10-2,few,TGCGCCAGCAGTGCAGGGTGGGGCACTGAAGCTTTCTTT,CASSAGWGTEAFF
TRBD2,TRBJ2-2,TRBV5-1,few,TGCGCCAGCAGCCGGGCCTCTAGCGGGAGCGTGGACACCGGGGAGCTGTTTTTT,CASSRASSGSVDTGELFF
NA,TRBJ2-1,TRBV12-2,NA,TGTGCAAGTCGCTTAGTAGGTCTAGCGGAAGCTTACCAAAACAATGAGCAGTTCTTC,CASRLVGLAEAYQNNEQFF
TRBD1,TRBJ1-6,TRBV7-2,NA,TGTGCCAGCAGCTTAGGGACAGGCCTAAATTCACCCCTCCACTTT,CASSLGTGLNSPLHF
TRBD1,TRBJ2-1,TRBV11-2,NA,TGTGCCAGCAGCAAGATAGGGTGGGGAGGGACAGGGGCTTACAATGAGCAGTTCTTC,CASSKIGWGGTGAYNEQFF
NA,TRBJ2-7,TRBV10-3,NA,TGTGCCATCAATGCGGGGACGGAAAATTACGAGCAGTACTTC,CAINAGTENYEQYF
TRBD1,TRBJ2-7,TRBV6-5,few,TGTGCCAGCAGTTACCGGGGACAGGGGGGCTCCTACGAGCAGTACTTC,CASSYRGQGGSYEQYF
TRBD1,TRBJ1-1,TRBV3-1/TRBV3-2,NA,TGTGCCAGCAGCCAAGGGACAGGTATGATCCCTGAAGCTTTCTTT,CASSQGTGMIPEAFF
NA,TRBJ1-2,TRBV6-5,NA,TGTGCCAGCAGTTACCAGGGAGGGCTTTATGGCTACACCTTC,CASSYQGGLYGYTF
NA,TRBJ2-7,TRBV7-4,NA,TGTGCCAGCAGTCTAAAGAGGGAAGGGTGTCAGTACTTC,CASSLKREGCQYF